This paragraph reports one T cell receptor (beta chain). As processed by the authors: Scientists estimated how many nucleated cells there were by amplifying reference gene primers. Clones were sequenced by immunoSEQ multiplex PCR, and TCRdb holds only the in-frame ones, with some missing. V, J and clone size were drawn from that table, and D and trimming were deduced from the DNA. Here the sample spans about 220,000 clones, 86% being singletons. The data derive from a study of blood T cell repertoires in COVID-19. Study information: The study drew acute and convalescent COVID-19 samples from the United States, Italy and Spain. Sources were T cells, B-cell-depleted T cells, or PBMCs; the material itself was cDNA or gDNA.

With V trimmed by 4 bases and J by 8 bases, 2 bases remained unmatched. CDR1 is MNHEY and CDR2 is SMNVEV in the germline V gene (reference sequence). This CDR3 is built from 14 residues. Participant-given clinical history determined each cohort assignment. The J gene is TRBJ1-6, the V gene TRBV27, with TRBD1 matching over 10 bases. The receptor was isolated from a woman aged 35 to 49 with acute COVID-19. Specimen: PBMCs or T cells enriched from blood (not recorded which). CDR3: CASSSGQGDSPLHF. CDR3 nucleotides: TGTGCCAGCAGTTCTGGACAGGGGGATTCACCCCTCCACTTT.